This entry is about one T cell receptor beta chain. Trimming took 3 bases from V and 7 from J, leaving 12 bases between them. The CDR3 length is 14 residues. Germline assignment: CDR1 LNHNV and CDR2 YYDKDF (reference sequence). The sample is drawn from a study of blood T cell repertoires in COVID-19. The authors' processing: Reference gene primer amplification in the assay estimated nucleated cell counts. Libraries were prepared by immunoSEQ multiplex PCR; TCRdb keeps only in-frame clonotypes and omits some of them. V and J calls and clone size follow that table, whereas D and trimming were derived from the DNA. This sample has approximately 190,000 clones; 84% occur once, and the top ten carry around 3.1%. The study drew participants aged about 18 to 95 years from approximately 25 US areas. Assignments of participants to cohorts depended upon their own reported clinical history. People in the exposed group encountered a COVID-19 case within 2 weeks before entering the study.

The sequence came from a woman in her 30s who had been exposed to COVID-19. The genes are TRBV15 and TRBJ1-4; D gene unclear. Sequencing was performed on PBMCs or T cells enriched from blood (not recorded which). DNA for the CDR3: TGTGCCACCAGCAGCCTAAACAGTGGTGAAAAACTGTTTTTT. The encoded protein is CATSSLNSGEKLFF.